The 17 T cell receptor beta chains given below trace back to one sample, sequenced in a study of T cell responses to AZD1222 COVID-19 vaccine. TCRdb keeps only in-frame clones here, not all; method: immunoSEQ multiplex PCR. The top ten hold less than 4.5% of the sample, which has 120,000 or so clones, less than 95% seen once. The sample was peripheral blood, taken on day 0 of MenACWY control vaccination. Receptors were obtained from an adult in good health.

The chain combines TRBV7-8 with TRBJ1-2; possibly TRBD1 for D (6 bases). Trimming took off 0 bases at V and 3 bases at J, with 8 bases between the two ends. The V gene's germline CDR1 is SGHVS and CDR2 FQNEAQ. The CDR3 consists of 14 residues. As DNA, the CDR3 is TGTGCCAGCAGCTTAGCGGGGGCCGACTATGGCTACACCTTC. Translated: CASSLAGADYGYTF.

The chain combines TRBV6-5 with TRBJ1-3; D unclear. Per the germline V gene, CDR1 is MNHEY and CDR2 is SVGAGI. V lost 6 bases, J lost 0 bases, and 3 bases lay in between. The CDR3 has 12 amino acids. The CDR3 reads CASRSSGNTIYF. The CDR3 bases are TGTGCCAGCAGGAGCTCTGGAAACACCATATATTTT.

The V gene is TRBV9, the J gene TRBJ2-1; 10 nucleotides align to TRBD1. Germline CDR1 SGDLS, CDR2 YYNGEE. The CDR3 is 17 amino acids. V lost 0 bases to trimming and J lost 8 bases; unmatched junction nucleotides: 11. In nucleotides, the CDR3 is TGTGCCAGCAGCGTAGTGGGTAGGGACAGGGGTCGGGATGAGCAGTTCTTC. This sequence encodes CASSVVGRDRGRDEQFF.

The genes are TRBV5-1 and TRBJ1-5, with 8 bases lining up with TRBD1. The CDR3 runs to 14 residues. V lost 3 bases and J lost 6; bases outside the gene matches: 5. Germline V gene sequence: CDR1 SGHRS, CDR2 YFSETQ. The CDR3, as DNA: TGCGCCAGCAGCTCAGCAGGGGGCAGTCAGCCCCAGCATTTT. This sequence encodes CASSSAGGSQPQHF. Together with reference TRBV5-1 and TRBJ1-5, the CDR3 gives the full variable domain: KAGVTQTPRYLIKTRGQQVTLSCSPISGHRSVSWYQQTPGQGLQFLFEYFSETQRNKGNFPGRFSGRQFSNSRSEMNVSTLELGDSALYLCASSSAGGSQPQHFGDGTRLSIL.

The rearrangement uses TRBV19 and TRBJ2-1, with a possible D match to TRBD2 (6 bases). The CDR3 is made up of 17 amino acids. With 4 bases removed from V and 4 bases from J, the gap between germline ends came to 20 bases. Germline CDR1 is LNHDA and CDR2 is SQIVND (reference sequence). The CDR3 region is CASSTLWRGGTYNEQFF. CDR3 bases: TGTGCCAGTAGTACTCTCTGGAGGGGCGGAACTTACAATGAGCAGTTCTTC.

This clone turned up a few times. The V and J genes are TRBV21-1 and TRBJ1-6; TRBD1 is the table's D call and was not checked against the DNA. TRBV21-1 is a pseudogene. The CDR3 is made up of 16 amino acids. CDR3 in amino acids: CASSVEPGQGDSPLHF. DNA for the CDR3: TGTGCCAGCAGCGTAGAGCCGGGACAGGGGGATTCACCCCTCCACTTT.

The CDR3, as DNA: TGTGCCAGCAGTTCGGTAATGGGGGCCGGGGAGCTGTTTTTT. It codes for CASSSVMGAGELFF. V gene TRBV28 combines with J gene TRBJ2-2; D possibly matches TRBD1 or TRBD2 (5 bases each). This CDR3 region has 14 residues. CDR1 is MDHEN and CDR2 is SYDVKM in the germline V gene. With 4 bases removed from V and 6 bases from J, the gap between germline ends came to 12 bases.

The V gene is TRBV6-5, the J gene TRBJ1-1, with D unclear. There are 15 residues in the CDR3. Trimming pared 6 bases from V and 0 bases from J, leaving 14 bases between. The V gene's germline CDR1 is MNHEY and CDR2 SVGAGI. CDR3 sequence reads: CASSDPLHVNTEAFF. The CDR3 DNA follows: TGTGCCAGCAGCGATCCCTTACATGTGAACACTGAAGCTTTCTTT.

This clone was recorded only once. The rearrangement joins TRBV7-9 to TRBJ1-2; 8 bases match TRBD1. The germline CDR1 and CDR2 sequences are SEHNR and FQNEAQ (reference sequence). The CDR3 has 18 residues. The V gene end was trimmed by 4 bases and the J gene end by 3 bases; junction bases not matched to a gene: 16. CDR3 protein: CASSSPPGRGREDYGYTF. The CDR3 DNA reads as TGTGCCAGCAGCTCCCCGCCGGGCAGGGGGCGCGAAGACTATGGCTACACCTTC. Full variable domain (remainder filled in from reference TRBV7-9 and TRBJ1-2): DTGVSQNPRHKITKRGQNVTFRCDPISEHNRLYWYRQTLGQGPEFLTYFQNEAQLEKSRLLSDRFSAERPKGSFSTLEIQRTEQGDSAMYLCASSSPPGRGREDYGYTFGSGTRLTVV.

This chain joins TRBV15 and TRBJ1-5; D is possibly TRBD1 (5 bases). Germline values: CDR1 LNHNV, CDR2 YYDKDF (reference sequence). The CDR3 consists of 16 residues. Trimming took 1 base from V and 0 from J, leaving 10 bases between them. The CDR3 nucleotides read TGTGCCACCAGCAGAGGCGGGACCCATAGCAATCAGCCCCAGCATTTT. Its protein product is CATSRGGTHSNQPQHF.

The chain carries TRBV6-5 and TRBJ2-5; 8 nucleotides match TRBD1. The CDR3 covers 12 residues. Per the germline V gene, CDR1 is MNHEY and CDR2 is SVGAGI. The junction had 3 bases not matched to a gene; V was cut back by 10 bases and J by 2 bases. The CDR3, as DNA: TGTGCCACAGGACAGGGTCAAGAGACCCAGTACTTC. Encoded protein: CATGQGQETQYF.

This sequence joins TRBV19 and TRBJ1-6; D unresolved. With 7 bases removed from V and 4 bases from J, the gap between germline ends came to 14 bases. There are 15 residues in the CDR3. CDR1 is LNHDA and CDR2 is SQIVND in the germline V gene (reference sequence). The CDR3 DNA reads TGTGCCAGTACCGCGGACGGTCGGTATAATTCACCCCTCCACTTT. Protein product: CASTADGRYNSPLHF. Full variable domain (missing parts from reference TRBV19 and TRBJ1-6): DGGITQSPKYLFRKEGQNVTLSCEQNLNHDAMYWYRQDPGQGLRLIYYSQIVNDFQKGDIAEGYSVSREKKESFPLTVTSAQKNPTAFYLCASTADGRYNSPLHFGNGTRLTVT.

The chain's CDR3 is CAWSGGESQPQHF. The CDR3 DNA follows: TGTGCCTGGAGTGGGGGGGAGAGTCAGCCCCAGCATTTT. The chain couples TRBV30 to TRBJ1-5, with a weak D call TRBD1 (5 bases). V dropped 1 base and J dropped 6 bases, with 10 bases sitting between them. CDR3 length: 13 amino acids. Germline assignment: CDR1 GTSNPN and CDR2 SVGIG (reference sequence).

The chain is built from TRBV2 and TRBJ2-7, with D perhaps matching TRBD2 (6 bases). The V end lost 3 bases, the J end lost 2 bases, and 14 bases lay between the germline ends. Per the germline V gene, CDR1 is SNHLY and CDR2 is FYNNEI. The CDR3 is 15 amino acids. CDR3 protein: CASSDGASVAYEQYF. The CDR3 DNA follows: TGTGCCAGCAGTGATGGGGCTAGCGTCGCCTACGAGCAGTACTTC.

The chain employs TRBV27 and TRBJ1-1; possibly TRBD1 for D (5 bases). The V and J ends lost 7 bases and 3 bases respectively, with 21 bases between them. There are 16 residues in the CDR3. Germline V gene lookup returns CDR1 MNHEY and CDR2 SMNVEV (reference sequence). The CDR3 bases are TGTGCCAGCATACCTTCGCGGGGGGGAGGTGACACTGAAGCTTTCTTT. Its translation is CASIPSRGGGDTEAFF.

V is TRBV4-3 and J is TRBJ1-3; tentatively, D is TRBD1 (5 bases). V was clipped by 0 bases and J by 0 bases, with 12 bases between them. The CDR3 has 17 amino acids. Germline CDR1 LGHNA, CDR2 YSLEER. The CDR3 loop reads CASSQERAGHSGNTIYF. For the CDR3, the DNA is TGCGCCAGCAGCCAAGAAAGGGCCGGACACTCTGGAAACACCATATATTTT.

A single count supports this clone. The V and J genes are TRBV28 and TRBJ1-3; no definite D call. Trimming pared 6 bases from V and 5 bases from J, leaving 8 bases between. Per germline, CDR1 MDHEN and CDR2 SYDVKM. The CDR3 has 12 residues. CDR3 sequence: CASSGSRNTIYF. The CDR3 DNA sequence: TGTGCCAGCAGCGGGTCACGAAACACCATATATTTT. The full variable domain, completed using reference TRBV28 and TRBJ1-3, is DVKVTQSSRYLVKRTGEKVFLECVQDMDHENMFWYRQDPGLGLRLIYFSYDVKMKEKGDIPEGYSVSREKKERFSLILESASTNQTSMYLCASSGSRNTIYFGEGSWLTVV.